The 14 T cell receptor beta chains listed next were all sequenced from one sample in a study of chemoradiotherapy in HPV16-positive cancers. Generated by immunoSEQ multiplex PCR, the TCRdb table keeps only in-frame clones and is missing some. The table includes 55,000 to 85,000 clones, about nine tenths detected once. Sequenced here: blood, sampled from a patient who underwent chemoradiotherapy. The source of these receptors is a human donor with HPV-associated anogenital cancer.

The V call is TRBV19, the J call TRBJ2-5; TRBD1 aligns across 7 bases. J gave up 0 bases and V 4 bases, and 5 bases lay outside the gene matches. The V gene's germline CDR1 is LNHDA and CDR2 SQIVND (reference sequence). The CDR3 has 15 amino acids. The CDR3 sequence is CASSTLGQNQETQYF. The CDR3 DNA sequence: TGTGCCAGTAGTACCCTGGGACAGAACCAAGAGACCCAGTACTTC.

A few counts support this clone. The chain recombines TRBV11-2 with TRBJ1-2; D may be TRBD1 (5 bases). The CDR3 covers 13 residues. V gave up 5 bases and J gave up 2 bases, with 9 bases separating them. Germline lookup yields CDR1 SGHAT and CDR2 FQNNGV. This chain's CDR3 is CASSAGTNYGYTF. CDR3 bases: TGTGCCAGCAGCGCCGGGACGAACTATGGCTACACCTTC.

The gene calls are TRBV5-6 and TRBJ2-7; a possible D gene is TRBD2 (6 bases). V lost 8 bases to trimming and J lost 4 bases, with 10 bases between them. The CDR3 is 11 residues long. Germline CDR1 SGHDT, CDR2 YYEEEE. The CDR3 nucleotides read TGTGCCAGTACGGGGGATTACGAGCAGTACTTC. Its protein product is CASTGDYEQYF.

The V call is TRBV19, the J call TRBJ2-7, with D possibly matching TRBD1 (6 bases). CDR3 length: 14 residues. CDR1 LNHDA and CDR2 SQIVND come from the germline V gene (reference sequence). V was pared by 6 bases and J by 6 bases, with 18 bases between. CDR3 nucleotides: TGTGCCAGTAGACCGAATACAGGGTTTGGCGAGCAGTACTTC. The encoded protein is CASRPNTGFGEQYF.

With regard to this clone: This CDR3 is also generated by other DNA sequences in the sample. This rearrangement joins TRBV19 to TRBJ2-6, with 11 nucleotides matching TRBD1. V was clipped by 6 bases and J by 1 base; unmatched bases: 8. CDR1 LNHDA and CDR2 SQIVND come from the germline V gene (reference sequence). The CDR3 is 18 amino acids. The CDR3 spells CASRRGQGALSGANVLTF. The CDR3 DNA follows: TGTGCCAGTAGGCGCGGACAGGGGGCTTTGTCTGGGGCCAACGTCCTGACTTTC.

As for this clone: At one end, the junction sequence differs from germline, possibly due to a read error. J is TRBJ2-6 and V is TRBV7-7; TRBD1 is a possible D gene (6 bases). The CDR3 covers 15 residues. From germline, CDR1 is SSHAT and CDR2 FNYEAQ (reference sequence). The CDR3: CASSPGQSGANVLTF. The CDR3 nucleotides read TGTGCTAGCAGCCCTGGACAGTCTGGGGCCAACGTCCTGACTTTC.

This sequence joins TRBV27 and TRBJ2-7, with 8 bases identical to TRBD2. The length of the CDR3 is 15 residues. Germline trimming cut 5 bases from V and 4 bases from J; bases unmatched to any gene: 10. Germline V gene sequence: CDR1 MNHEY, CDR2 SMNVEV (reference sequence). The CDR3 coding sequence is TGTGCCAGCAGTCCCCCGTCGAGCGGGAGATACGAGCAGTACTTC. This encodes CASSPPSSGRYEQYF.

The CDR3 bases are TGTGCCAGCAGCCCCCAGCTTACAGGGGATGGCTACACCTTC. It is translated as CASSPQLTGDGYTF. This rearrangement joins TRBV5-4 to TRBJ1-2; 7 bases map to TRBD1. V lost 4 bases and J lost 6; bases outside the gene matches: 9. The germline CDR1 and CDR2 sequences are SGHNT and YYREEE (reference sequence). The CDR3 has 14 residues. Full variable domain (rest looked up from reference TRBV5-4 and TRBJ1-2): ETGVTQSPTHLIKTRGQQVTLRCSSQSGHNTVSWYQQALGQGPQFIFQYYREEENGRGNFPPRFSGLQFPNYSSELNVNALELDDSALYLCASSPQLTGDGYTFGSGTRLTVV.

The gene calls are TRBV6-5 and TRBJ1-6; no definite D call. The CDR3 is 15 amino acids. Trimming took 5 bases from V and 7 from J, leaving 15 bases between them. Germline CDR1 and CDR2: MNHEY and SVGAGI. The chain's CDR3 is CASSTKRVGNSPLHF. The CDR3 DNA is TGTGCCAGCAGTACAAAGCGAGTGGGAAATTCACCCCTCCACTTT.

This rearrangement joins TRBV7-9 to TRBJ2-3; 12 nucleotides line up with TRBD2. CDR1 and CDR2 from the germline V gene are SEHNR and FQNEAQ (reference sequence). V trimming: 3 bases; J trimming: 2 bases; junction bases outside the gene matches: 9. The CDR3 covers 18 residues. The CDR3 region has the DNA TGTGCCAGCAGCTTTACAGGACTAGCGGGGCGCGACACAGATACGCAGTATTTT. It is translated as CASSFTGLAGRDTDTQYF.

The chain is built from TRBV6-5 and TRBJ2-7; D is unclear. The CDR3 is made up of 15 amino acids. Trimming shortened V by 0 bases and J by 3 bases, and 12 bases separated the two germline ends. Germline V gene lookup returns CDR1 MNHEY and CDR2 SVGAGI. The CDR3 nucleotides are TGTGCCAGCAGTTACTCGGTAGAGAGAAACTACGAGCAGTACTTC. Its translation: CASSYSVERNYEQYF.

The gene calls are TRBV6-5 and TRBJ2-7, with 11 bases that match TRBD1. CDR1 and CDR2 from the germline V gene are MNHEY and SVGAGI. Germline trimming cut 2 bases from V and 2 bases from J; bases unmatched to any gene: 2. The CDR3 loop spans 15 amino acids. The CDR3 bases are TGTGCCAGCAGTTACCGGGACAGGGGGACCTACGAGCAGTACTTC. Translating it yields CASSYRDRGTYEQYF.

This rearrangement joins TRBV6-5 to TRBJ1-1; 9 bases are a match to TRBD1. Germline CDR1 reads MNHEY; CDR2 reads SVGAGI. J was trimmed by 10 bases and V by 6 bases; bases with no gene match: 12. This CDR3 is 14 amino acids long. CDR3 nucleotide sequence: TGTGCCAGCAGGAGGGACAGGGCCCCAGGGGGAGCTTTCTTT. This codes for CASRRDRAPGGAFF.

The chain couples TRBV4-1 to TRBJ2-1, with unresolved D. Trimming removed 4 bases at V and 8 bases at J, with 12 bases between. The CDR3 runs 13 residues. CDR1 is MGHRA and CDR2 is YSYEKL in the germline V gene. CDR3 DNA sequence: TGCGCCAGCAGCCCCGGCCGCGGCGATGAGCAGTTCTTC. This translates into CASSPGRGDEQFF.